The source of this TCR beta chain is a study of CD8+CD57+ T cells in acquired aplastic anemia. This CDR3 has 17 amino acids. CDR1 LGHDT and CDR2 YNNKEL come from the germline V gene (reference sequence). Between the trimmed V and J ends, which lost 3 bases and 0 bases, there was a span of 12 bases. The template used for profiling TCR beta VDJ and CDR3 was genomic DNA. TCRdb re-called the reads through MiXCR, storing one row per CDR3 protein. The table has under 200,000 distinct CDR3 sequences, 48% seen once; the top ten hold approximately 9.4%. The authors sequenced patients whose flow cytometry had shown CD8+CD57+ cell expansion. No patient had been given any therapy when blood was sampled.

Material for sequencing was sorted CD4+, CD8+, or CD8+CD57+ T cells (not recorded which) from PBMCs. This clonotype originated in a human donor with aplastic anemia. The chain employs TRBV3-1 and TRBJ2-6; D possibly corresponds to TRBD2 (6 bases). DNA of the CDR3: TGTGCCAGCAGCCACGGGACTGTAGACTCTGGGGCCAACGTCCTGACTTTC. Protein product: CASSHGTVDSGANVLTF.